The 22 T cell receptor beta chains below come from one sample, sequenced in a study of Ad26.COV2.S vaccination and SARS-CoV-2 variants. Repertoires were generated with immunoSEQ multiplex PCR, while TCRdb's copy carries only in-frame clones and drops some. This sample has 200,000 to 300,000 clones; approximately 88% occur once, and the top ten carry roughly 10%. Documented treatment: around 19 received Ad26.COV2.S at low or high dose, single or two shots; about 5 received placebo; per-sample allocation not given. Repertoires come from day 63 after the first vaccine or placebo injection. The sequenced sample was peripheral blood, obtained in a trial of Ad26.COV2.S vaccine versus placebo. The receptor source for this set is a person between 18 and 59 years old who received the Ad26.COV2.S COVID-19 vaccine or a placebo.

The chain links TRBV7-8 to TRBJ2-3; the D gene is possibly TRBD1 (5 bases). The length of the CDR3 is 13 residues. V lost 5 bases, J lost 3 bases, and 9 bases lay in between. Germline CDR1 is SGHVS and CDR2 is FQNEAQ. This CDR3 is CASSQDKTDTQYF. The CDR3 region has the DNA TGTGCCAGCAGCCAGGACAAGACAGATACGCAGTATTTT.

J is TRBJ1-5 and V is TRBV6-5; D not certain. Germline CDR1 is MNHEY and CDR2 is SVGAGI. This CDR3 is built from 13 residues. With 5 bases removed from V and 6 bases from J, the gap between germline ends came to 11 bases. CDR3 sequence: CASSPSAGQPQHF. Written as DNA, the CDR3 is TGTGCCAGCAGTCCAAGCGCAGGTCAGCCCCAGCATTTT.

The chain combines TRBV7-2 with TRBJ1-2, with 12 bases fitting TRBD1. The germline V gene encodes CDR1 SGHTA and CDR2 FQGNSA. The CDR3 is 16 residues long. V lost 4 bases, J lost 4 bases, and 7 bases stayed unmatched. The CDR3 nucleotides read TGTGCCAGCAGCTCGGGGACAGGGGGCTTTAGCTATGGCTACACCTTC. Translated: CASSSGTGGFSYGYTF.

The chain combines TRBV6-5 with TRBJ2-1; 8 nucleotides align to TRBD2. Losses at the gene ends were 9 bases for V and 7 bases for J; bases not matched to a gene: 11. Germline V gene lookup returns CDR1 MNHEY and CDR2 SVGAGI. This CDR3 region has 14 residues. The CDR3 reads CASSSGRTANEQFF. In nucleotides, the CDR3 is TGTGCCAGTTCTAGCGGGCGTACAGCAAATGAGCAGTTCTTC.

The CDR3 bases are TGTGCCAGTAGTATGAGCGTTGGGGGCCCCAGGGACGAGCAGTACTTC. This translates into CASSMSVGGPRDEQYF. The genes are TRBV19 and TRBJ2-7; tentative D call: TRBD1 (6 bases). Trimming stripped 3 bases from V and 5 bases from J, with 20 bases between. The CDR3 length is 16 residues. Germline values: CDR1 LNHDA, CDR2 SQIVND (reference sequence). The variable domain in full, with the rest retrieved from reference TRBV19 and TRBJ2-7, is DGGITQSPKYLFRKEGQNVTLSCEQNLNHDAMYWYRQDPGQGLRLIYYSQIVNDFQKGDIAEGYSVSREKKESFPLTVTSAQKNPTAFYLCASSMSVGGPRDEQYFGPGTRLTVT.

The chain joins TRBV7-6 to TRBJ2-5; the D gene is possibly TRBD2 (6 bases). This CDR3 has 15 residues. V was pared by 1 base and J by 5 bases, with 14 bases between. Germline CDR1 and CDR2: SGHVS and FNYEAQ. For the CDR3, the DNA is TGTGCCAGCAGCTTAGGGGGACTCCTGGGGGAGACCCAGTACTTC. It yields the protein CASSLGGLLGETQYF.

The chain joins TRBV4-1 to TRBJ2-1, with D uncertain. This CDR3 is 16 amino acids long. V lost 0 bases and J 6 bases, leaving 15 bases between the germline ends. Looked up from germline, CDR1 is MGHRA and CDR2 is YSYEKL. For the CDR3, the DNA is TGCGCCAGCAGCCAAGATTTGGGTCCCGACCTCAATGAGCAGTTCTTC. Its protein product is CASSQDLGPDLNEQFF.

The genes are TRBV6-4 and TRBJ2-2, with unresolved D. CDR3 length equals 13 residues. Trimming cost V 2 bases and J 1 base, with 2 bases left between them. Germline V lookup: CDR1 MRHNA, CDR2 SNTAGT. This chain's CDR3 is CASSDGNTGELFF. The CDR3 DNA sequence: TGTGCCAGCAGTGACGGGAACACCGGGGAGCTGTTTTTT.

V usage is TRBV28 and J usage is TRBJ2-1; perhaps TRBD1 as D (5 bases). This CDR3 region has 13 residues. Trimming left V 3 bases short and J 4 bases short, with 7 bases between. The germline CDR1 and CDR2 sequences are MDHEN and SYDVKM. The CDR3 DNA sequence: TGTGCCAGCAGTTTGGGGCCTTACAATGAGCAGTTCTTC. Encoded protein: CASSLGPYNEQFF.

The chain links TRBV4-1 to TRBJ2-5; D call uncertain. CDR1 and CDR2 (germline): MGHRA, YSYEKL. V was pared by 1 base and J by 1 base, with 4 bases between. The CDR3 length is 13 residues. The CDR3 loop is CASSQAVQETQYF. The CDR3 bases are TGCGCCAGCAGCCAAGCAGTCCAAGAGACCCAGTACTTC.

This clone was seen just once. V is TRBV21-1 and J is TRBJ1-6; the table's D call, TRBD1, was not checked against the DNA. TRBV21-1 constitutes a pseudogene. This CDR3 contains 22 residues. CDR3 region: CASSKPHVKGQGQMGVNSPLHF. CDR3 bases: TGTGCCAGCAGCAAACCACATGTTAAGGGACAGGGGCAAATGGGCGTGAATTCACCCCTCCACTTT.

The chain joins TRBV19 to TRBJ1-4; 10 bases are a match to TRBD1. The J segment lost 4 bases and the V segment lost 5 bases, leaving 4 bases of the junction unmatched. The CDR3 contains 15 residues. Germline V lookup: CDR1 LNHDA, CDR2 SQIVND (reference sequence). CDR3 amino acids: CASSPGTGDNEKLFF. CDR3 coding DNA: TGTGCCAGTAGTCCCGGGACAGGGGATAATGAAAAACTGTTTTTT.

The V and J genes are TRBV9 and TRBJ2-1, with 8 bases fitting TRBD2. V was pared by 4 bases and J by 7 bases, with 7 bases of the junction left unmatched. The length of the CDR3 is 14 residues. The germline CDR1 and CDR2 sequences are SGDLS and YYNGEE. The CDR3 DNA reads as TGTGCCAGCAGCCCCGGGAGGGGGGGGAATGAGCAGTTCTTC. This translates into CASSPGRGGNEQFF.

The gene calls are TRBV19 and TRBJ1-1; D possibly corresponds to TRBD1 (6 bases). Germline-derived CDR1 and CDR2 are LNHDA and SQIVND (reference sequence). The CDR3 is made up of 14 amino acids. CDR3 in amino acids: CATAPGALNTEAFF. DNA of the CDR3: TGTGCTACCGCCCCGGGGGCATTGAACACTGAAGCTTTCTTT.

This sequence joins TRBV10-3 and TRBJ1-1, with a possible D match to TRBD1 (6 bases). The CDR3 runs 14 residues. Trimming stripped 2 bases from V and 5 bases from J, with 12 bases between. The germline gives CDR1 ENHRY, CDR2 SYGVKD. DNA for the CDR3: TGTGCCATCAGTGAGGGGGGACAAATAACTGAAGCTTTCTTT. Its translation: CAISEGGQITEAFF.

The chain links TRBV10-3 to TRBJ2-2; a weak D match, TRBD1 (6 bases). This CDR3 region has 14 residues. Germline lookup yields CDR1 ENHRY and CDR2 SYGVKD. V lost 9 bases, J lost 2 bases, and 13 bases lay in between. The CDR3 nucleotides read TGTGCCATAGGGGGTCGACGTAACACCGGGGAGCTGTTTTTT. Its protein is CAIGGRRNTGELFF.

J is TRBJ2-3 and V is TRBV6-1, with 10 bases lining up with TRBD1. This CDR3 is 15 amino acids long. Germline V lookup: CDR1 MNHNS, CDR2 SASEGT. Unmatched junction bases numbered 11, after V lost 3 bases and J lost 11 bases. The CDR3 here is CASSEAGTGAQRQYF. CDR3 DNA sequence: TGTGCCAGCAGTGAGGCCGGGACAGGGGCGCAAAGGCAGTATTTT.

This chain connects TRBV19 to TRBJ2-5; perhaps TRBD1 as D (6 bases). Per the germline V gene, CDR1 is LNHDA and CDR2 is SQIVND (reference sequence). There are 13 residues in the CDR3. V lost 4 bases to trimming and J lost 4 bases, with 10 bases between them. The CDR3 DNA sequence: TGTGCCAGTAGTACCGGACAGCTAGAGACCCAGTACTTC. Translation: CASSTGQLETQYF.

This clone was detected only a few times. The chain uses TRBV3-1 (or the pseudogene TRBV3-2) and TRBJ2-2, with D possibly matching TRBD2 (6 bases). Trimming removed 4 bases at V and 4 bases at J, with 13 bases between. The CDR3 extends over 15 amino acids. CDR1 is LGHDT, CDR2 YNNKEL, per germline (reference sequence). CDR3 sequence reads: CASSRREGVTGELFF. The DNA of the CDR3 is TGTGCCAGCAGCCGGAGGGAAGGGGTCACCGGGGAGCTGTTTTTT.

The chain carries TRBV25-1 and TRBJ2-2; 11 bases align to TRBD2. The CDR3 consists of 14 residues. Losses at the gene ends were 3 bases for V and 8 bases for J; bases not matched to a gene: 2. Germline assignment: CDR1 MGHDK and CDR2 SYGVNS. The CDR3 region is CASSDSGRVGELFF. The CDR3 DNA is TGTGCCAGCAGTGATAGCGGGAGGGTAGGGGAGCTGTTTTTT.

DNA for the CDR3: TGTGCCAGCCGTCGATCGGGGCTAGCGGGGGCTCCCTCCTACAATGAGCAGTTCTTC. Its translation: CASRRSGLAGAPSYNEQFF. The chain has TRBV7-8 and TRBJ2-1; 10 bases fit TRBD2. V dropped 8 bases and J dropped 0; count of bases not matched to a gene: 16. This CDR3 contains 19 residues. The germline V gene encodes CDR1 SGHVS and CDR2 FQNEAQ.

This clone has more than one count but fewer than ten. This chain joins TRBV6-2 or TRBV6-3 and TRBJ1-2; no definite D call. V was shortened by 6 bases and J by 7 bases, with 18 bases between the two germline ends. The CDR3 runs 14 residues. Germline V lookup: CDR1 MNHEY, CDR2 SVGEGT. CDR3 nucleotides: TGTGCCAGCAGCCCAGAAGGGTCATCCGGTGGCTACACCTTC. Translated, it gives CASSPEGSSGGYTF.